The 15 T cell receptor beta chains in this list originate from one sample, sequenced in a study of blood T cell repertoires in COVID-19. Repertoires were generated with immunoSEQ multiplex PCR, while TCRdb's copy carries only in-frame clones and drops some. The data show roughly 340,000 clones, with 80% to 90% seen just once and roughly 1% held by the top ten. Sequenced: PBMCs or T cells enriched from blood (not recorded which). All receptors derive from a man between 18 and 29 years old who had recovered from COVID-19.

V gene TRBV7-8 combines with J gene TRBJ2-7, with TRBD2 as a possible D gene (5 bases). The germline V gene has CDR1 SGHVS and CDR2 FQNEAQ. V was pared by 1 base and J by 7 bases, with 17 bases between. The CDR3 has 15 amino acids. CDR3 sequence (DNA): TGTGCCAGCAGCTTAGAGCGGCCCCGGGGATGGGAGCAGTACTTC. It translates to CASSLERPRGWEQYF.

The chain joins TRBV14 to TRBJ2-3, with TRBD2 matching 10 bases. CDR3 length: 16 amino acids. Germline V lookup: CDR1 SGHDN, CDR2 FVKESK. V lost 4 bases to trimming and J lost 3 bases; unmatched junction nucleotides: 7. Here the CDR3 reads CASSPGSGRITDTQYF. As DNA, the CDR3 is TGTGCCAGCAGCCCCGGTAGCGGGAGGATTACAGATACGCAGTATTTT.

The J gene is TRBJ2-3, the V gene TRBV6-1; D possibly corresponds to TRBD2 (5 bases). CDR3 size: 13 residues. V shed 3 bases and J shed 4 bases, with 8 bases lying between them. Looked up from germline, CDR1 is MNHNS and CDR2 is SASEGT. CDR3 region: CASSEGAADTQYF. The CDR3 DNA reads as TGTGCCAGCAGTGAGGGAGCTGCAGATACGCAGTATTTT.

This clone was seen only once. The gene calls are TRBV2 and TRBJ2-1; a weak D match, TRBD2 (6 bases). V lost 7 bases to trimming and J lost 6 bases, with 13 bases between them. Looked up from germline, CDR1 is SNHLY and CDR2 is FYNNEI. This CDR3 contains 13 residues. The CDR3 reads CASTGGVGNEQFF. The CDR3 DNA is TGTGCCAGCACAGGAGGGGTCGGCAATGAGCAGTTCTTC.

This sequence joins TRBV6-5 and TRBJ2-7; 10 bases agree with TRBD1. The CDR3 contains 15 residues. Germline V lookup: CDR1 MNHEY, CDR2 SVGAGI. Losses at the gene ends were 4 bases for V and 3 bases for J; bases not matched to a gene: 6. The CDR3 bases are TGTGCCAGCAGTTCCGGGACAGGGGAGGGCTACGAGCAGTACTTC. Its translation is CASSSGTGEGYEQYF.

The CDR3 coding sequence is TGTGCCAGCAGCTCCTCGGGTGGGCAGCCCCAGCATTTT. This sequence encodes CASSSSGGQPQHF. The V gene is TRBV25-1, the J gene TRBJ1-5; no definite D call. V dropped 6 bases and J dropped 7 bases, with 13 bases sitting between them. CDR1 and CDR2 from the germline V gene are MGHDK and SYGVNS. The CDR3 extends over 13 amino acids.

This chain connects TRBV5-4 to TRBJ1-2; TRBD1 aligns across 11 bases. The germline CDR1 and CDR2 sequences are SGHNT and YYREEE (reference sequence). The CDR3 is made up of 14 amino acids. V trimming: 4 bases; J trimming: 6 bases; junction bases outside the gene matches: 5. CDR3 nucleotides: TGTGCCAGCAGCGTCCGGGACAGGGGGAATGGCTACACCTTC. Its protein product is CASSVRDRGNGYTF.

This sequence joins TRBV6-5 and TRBJ2-6; tentative D call: TRBD2 (6 bases). CDR3 length: 16 residues. Trimming pared 1 base from V and 0 bases from J, leaving 7 bases between. Per germline, CDR1 MNHEY and CDR2 SVGAGI. CDR3 bases: TGTGCCAGCAGTTACTGGGGGGACTCTGGGGCCAACGTCCTGACTTTC. It translates to CASSYWGDSGANVLTF.

The chain uses TRBV28 and TRBJ2-1; TRBD1 might be the D (7 bases). Trimming stripped 5 bases from V and 2 bases from J, with 13 bases between. The CDR3 is 15 amino acids. Germline CDR1 reads MDHEN; CDR2 reads SYDVKM. CDR3 sequence reads: CASSRGDSTYNEQFF. The CDR3 DNA reads TGTGCCAGCAGTAGGGGGGACAGTACCTACAATGAGCAGTTCTTC.

The V and J genes are TRBV14 and TRBJ1-1; a weak D match, TRBD1 (6 bases). The CDR3 runs to 14 residues. V lost 7 bases, J lost 1 base, and 13 bases lay in between. CDR1 is SGHDN, CDR2 FVKESK, per germline. The CDR3 loop is CASNTGLSNTEAFF. The CDR3 DNA reads TGTGCCAGCAACACAGGGCTATCGAACACTGAAGCTTTCTTT.

V gene TRBV19 combines with J gene TRBJ1-1; D might be TRBD1 (5 bases). V shed 5 bases and J shed 4 bases, with 17 bases lying between them. Per the germline V gene, CDR1 is LNHDA and CDR2 is SQIVND (reference sequence). CDR3 size: 15 residues. The CDR3: CASSPLGRGITEAFF. The CDR3 bases are TGTGCCAGTAGTCCCTTGGGGAGGGGAATCACTGAAGCTTTCTTT.

This clone occurred once. The chain is built from TRBV9 and TRBJ2-7, with 8 nucleotides matching TRBD2. Germline assignment: CDR1 SGDLS and CDR2 YYNGEE. The CDR3 is 16 residues long. V lost 3 bases and J lost 3; bases outside the gene matches: 11. CDR3 sequence: CASSAPLTSGNYEQYF. CDR3 coding DNA: TGTGCCAGCAGCGCTCCGCTAACTAGCGGTAACTACGAGCAGTACTTC.

Here the CDR3 reads CASSPLGAGGMYEQYF. As DNA, the CDR3 is TGTGCCAGCTCACCACTCGGGGCAGGGGGCATGTACGAGCAGTACTTC. The chain recombines TRBV18 with TRBJ2-7; 8 bases fit TRBD1. This CDR3 comprises 16 residues. CDR1 is KGHSH and CDR2 is LQKENI in the germline V gene. V shed 1 base, J shed 4 bases, and the junction held 9 bases outside the gene matches.

This sequence joins TRBV2 and TRBJ2-7; tentative D call: TRBD1 (6 bases). Germline loops: CDR1 SNHLY, CDR2 FYNNEI. Trimming pared 5 bases from V and 1 base from J, leaving 18 bases between. The CDR3 is 16 residues long. The chain's CDR3 is CASSRNLGTKSYEQYF. In DNA, the CDR3 is TGTGCCAGCAGTCGAAATCTGGGGACAAAATCCTACGAGCAGTACTTC.

CDR3 bases: TGTGCCAGCAGCTTAGGCCTGACTAGCGGGGGGGCCTACGAGCAGTTCTTC. Translation: CASSLGLTSGGAYEQFF. V and J are TRBV11-3 and TRBJ2-1; TRBD2 matches 14 bases. This CDR3 region has 17 residues. Germline lookup yields CDR1 SGHNT and CDR2 YENEEA. V was pared by 1 base and J by 10 bases, with 9 bases of the junction left unmatched.